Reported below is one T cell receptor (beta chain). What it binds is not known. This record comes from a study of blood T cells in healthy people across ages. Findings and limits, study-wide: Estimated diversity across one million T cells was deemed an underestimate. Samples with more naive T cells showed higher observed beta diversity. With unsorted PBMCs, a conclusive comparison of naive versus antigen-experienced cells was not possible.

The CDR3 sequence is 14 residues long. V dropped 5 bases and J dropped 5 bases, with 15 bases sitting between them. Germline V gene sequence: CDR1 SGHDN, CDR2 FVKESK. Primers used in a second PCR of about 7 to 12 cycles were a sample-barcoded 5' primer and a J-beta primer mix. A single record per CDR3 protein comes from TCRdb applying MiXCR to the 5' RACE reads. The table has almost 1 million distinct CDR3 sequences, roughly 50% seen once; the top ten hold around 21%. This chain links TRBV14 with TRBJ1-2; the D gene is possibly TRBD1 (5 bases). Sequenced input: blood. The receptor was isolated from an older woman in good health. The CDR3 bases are TGTGCCAGCAGCGAACCGTCAGGGTTTTATGGCTACACCTTC. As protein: CASSEPSGFYGYTF.